The present T cell receptor (beta chain) was sequenced within a study of blood T cell repertoires in COVID-19. This CDR3 spans 9 amino acids. Germline V gene data show CDR1 as SNHLY and CDR2 as FYNNEI. With 11 bases removed from V and 7 bases from J, the gap between germline ends came to 8 bases. Profiled with immunoSEQ multiplex PCR; TCRdb holds only in-frame clones, not every one. The sample records 300,000 to 400,000 clones, around nine tenths being singletons. The source of this sequence is a woman between 25 and 40 years old who had been exposed to COVID-19. Sequenced: PBMCs or T cells enriched from blood (not recorded which). V and J are TRBV2 and TRBJ1-2; D is undetermined. As DNA, the CDR3 is TGTGCCGGGCGGGGTGGCTACACCTTC. It is translated as CAGRGGYTF.